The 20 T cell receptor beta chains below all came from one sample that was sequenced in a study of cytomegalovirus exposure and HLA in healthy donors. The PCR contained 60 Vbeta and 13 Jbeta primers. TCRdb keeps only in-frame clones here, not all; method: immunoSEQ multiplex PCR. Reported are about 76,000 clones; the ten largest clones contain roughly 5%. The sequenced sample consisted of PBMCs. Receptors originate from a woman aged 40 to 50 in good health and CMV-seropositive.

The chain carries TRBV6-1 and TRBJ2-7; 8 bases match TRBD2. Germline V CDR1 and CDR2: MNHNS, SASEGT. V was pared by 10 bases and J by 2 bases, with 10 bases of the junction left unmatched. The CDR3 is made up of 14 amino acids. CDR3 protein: CAIATSGDTYEQYF. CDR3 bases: TGTGCCATCGCAACTAGCGGAGATACCTACGAGCAGTACTTC.

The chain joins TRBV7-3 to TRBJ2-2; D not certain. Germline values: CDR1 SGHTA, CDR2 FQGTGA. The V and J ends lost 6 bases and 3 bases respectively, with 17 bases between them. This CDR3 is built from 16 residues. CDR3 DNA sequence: TGTGCCAGCAGTCGTGCGGCGAATCGTGACACCGGGGAGCTGTTTTTT. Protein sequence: CASSRAANRDTGELFF.

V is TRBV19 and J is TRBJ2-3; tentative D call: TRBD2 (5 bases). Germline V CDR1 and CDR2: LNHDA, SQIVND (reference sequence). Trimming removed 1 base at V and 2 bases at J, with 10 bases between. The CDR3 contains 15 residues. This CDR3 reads CASSIGGETTDTQYF. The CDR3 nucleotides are TGTGCCAGTAGTATAGGTGGGGAGACCACAGATACGCAGTATTTT.

CDR3 sequence: CASSPSRVSETQYF. The CDR3 DNA sequence: TGCGCCAGCAGCCCTTCGAGGGTCTCGGAGACCCAGTACTTC. V gene TRBV5-1 combines with J gene TRBJ2-5, with D possibly being TRBD2 (5 bases). V was clipped by 4 bases and J by 5 bases, with 15 bases between them. The CDR3 extends over 14 amino acids. The V gene's germline CDR1 is SGHRS and CDR2 YFSETQ.

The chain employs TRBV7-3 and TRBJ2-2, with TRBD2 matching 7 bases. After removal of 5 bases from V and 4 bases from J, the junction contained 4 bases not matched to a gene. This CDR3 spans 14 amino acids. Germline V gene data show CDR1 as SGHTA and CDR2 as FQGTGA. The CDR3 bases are TGTGCCAGCAGCCAATCGGGGGGCACCGGGGAGCTGTTTTTT. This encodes CASSQSGGTGELFF.

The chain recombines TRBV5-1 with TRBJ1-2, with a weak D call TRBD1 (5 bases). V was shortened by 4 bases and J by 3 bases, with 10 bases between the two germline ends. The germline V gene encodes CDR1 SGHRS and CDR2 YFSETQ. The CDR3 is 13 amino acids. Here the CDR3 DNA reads TGCGCCAGCAGCCCGGGGGTGGACTATGGCTACACCTTC. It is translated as CASSPGVDYGYTF.

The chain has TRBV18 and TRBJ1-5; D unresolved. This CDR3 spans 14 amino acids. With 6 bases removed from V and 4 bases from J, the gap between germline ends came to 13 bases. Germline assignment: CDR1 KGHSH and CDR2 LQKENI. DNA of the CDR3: TGTGCCAGCTCGCAAGAGGTAAGGAATCAGCCCCAGCATTTT. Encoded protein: CASSQEVRNQPQHF.

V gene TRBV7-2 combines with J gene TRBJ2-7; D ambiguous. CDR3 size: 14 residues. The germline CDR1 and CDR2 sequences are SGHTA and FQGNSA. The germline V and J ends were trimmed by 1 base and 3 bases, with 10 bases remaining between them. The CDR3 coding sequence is TGTGCCAGCAGCTTAGTTAGCACCTTCTACGAGCAGTACTTC. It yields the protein CASSLVSTFYEQYF.

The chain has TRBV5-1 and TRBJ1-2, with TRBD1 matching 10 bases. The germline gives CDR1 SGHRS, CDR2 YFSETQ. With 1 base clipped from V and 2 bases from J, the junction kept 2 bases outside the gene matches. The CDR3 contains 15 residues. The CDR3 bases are TGCGCCAGCAGCTTGTGGACAGGGGGAAACTATGGCTACACCTTC. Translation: CASSLWTGGNYGYTF.

CDR3 nucleotide sequence: TGTGCCAGCAGCCCTATAGGCGGGATCTCCTACAATGAGCAGTTCTTC. Protein product: CASSPIGGISYNEQFF. This rearrangement joins TRBV7-6 to TRBJ2-1; D is possibly TRBD2 (6 bases). This CDR3 contains 16 residues. The germline gives CDR1 SGHVS, CDR2 FNYEAQ. V shed 5 bases and J shed 0 bases, with 14 bases lying between them.

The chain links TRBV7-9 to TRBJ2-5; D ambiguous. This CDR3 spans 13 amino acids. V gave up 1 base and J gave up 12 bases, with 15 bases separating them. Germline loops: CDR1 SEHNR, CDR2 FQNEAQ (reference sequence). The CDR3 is CASSLDRPFSEYF. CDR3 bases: TGTGCCAGCAGCTTAGACCGACCATTCAGCGAGTACTTC.

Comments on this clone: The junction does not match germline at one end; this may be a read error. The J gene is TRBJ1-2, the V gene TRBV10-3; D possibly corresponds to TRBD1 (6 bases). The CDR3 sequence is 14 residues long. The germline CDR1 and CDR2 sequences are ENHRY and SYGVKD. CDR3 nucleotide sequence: TGTGCCATCAGTGAGCCAGGGGTTAACTGTGGCTACACCTTC. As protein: CAISEPGVNCGYTF.

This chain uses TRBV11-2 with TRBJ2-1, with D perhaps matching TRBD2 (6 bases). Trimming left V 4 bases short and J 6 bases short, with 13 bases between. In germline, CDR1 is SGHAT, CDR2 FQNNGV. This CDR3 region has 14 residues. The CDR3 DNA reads TGTGCCAGCAGCTCGACTAGTCCTGGCAATGAGCAGTTCTTC. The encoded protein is CASSSTSPGNEQFF.

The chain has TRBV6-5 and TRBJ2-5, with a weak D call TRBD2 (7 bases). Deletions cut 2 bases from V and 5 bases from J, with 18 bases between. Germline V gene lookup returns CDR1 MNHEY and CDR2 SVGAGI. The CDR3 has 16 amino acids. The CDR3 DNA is TGTGCCAGCAGTTACATGCGACAGGTCGGGAGGGAGACCCAGTACTTC. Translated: CASSYMRQVGRETQYF.

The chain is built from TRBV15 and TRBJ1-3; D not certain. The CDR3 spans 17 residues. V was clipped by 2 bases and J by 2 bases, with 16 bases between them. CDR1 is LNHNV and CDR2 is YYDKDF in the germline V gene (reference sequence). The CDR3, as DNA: TGTGCCACCAGCAGATCTAAGGAGTACTATCCTGGAAACACCATATATTTT. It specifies CATSRSKEYYPGNTIYF.

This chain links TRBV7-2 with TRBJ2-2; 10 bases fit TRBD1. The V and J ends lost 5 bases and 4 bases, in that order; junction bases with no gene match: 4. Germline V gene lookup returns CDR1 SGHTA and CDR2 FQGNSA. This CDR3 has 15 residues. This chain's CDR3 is CASSPRTGGTGELFF. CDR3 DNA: TGTGCCAGCAGCCCGAGGACAGGGGGCACCGGGGAGCTGTTTTTT.

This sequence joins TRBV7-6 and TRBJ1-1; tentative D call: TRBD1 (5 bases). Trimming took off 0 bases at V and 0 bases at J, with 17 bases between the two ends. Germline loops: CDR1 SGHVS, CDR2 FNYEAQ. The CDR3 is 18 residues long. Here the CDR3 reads CASSLAPAGHALNTEAFF. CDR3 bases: TGTGCCAGCAGCTTAGCGCCGGCAGGGCACGCCTTGAACACTGAAGCTTTCTTT.

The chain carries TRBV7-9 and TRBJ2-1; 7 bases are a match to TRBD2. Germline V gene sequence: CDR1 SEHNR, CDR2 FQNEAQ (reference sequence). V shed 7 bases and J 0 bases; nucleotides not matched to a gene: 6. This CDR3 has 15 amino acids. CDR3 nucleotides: TGTGCCAGCAAGGAACGGGGGGACTCCTACAATGAGCAGTTCTTC. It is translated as CASKERGDSYNEQFF.

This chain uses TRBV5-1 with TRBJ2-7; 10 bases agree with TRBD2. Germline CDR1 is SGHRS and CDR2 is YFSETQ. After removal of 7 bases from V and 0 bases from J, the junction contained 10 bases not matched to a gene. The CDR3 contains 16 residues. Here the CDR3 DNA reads TGCGCCAGCCAGCGGGGGGGCCCTTTTAGCTCCTACGAGCAGTACTTC. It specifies CASQRGGPFSSYEQYF. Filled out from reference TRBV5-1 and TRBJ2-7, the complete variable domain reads KAGVTQTPRYLIKTRGQQVTLSCSPISGHRSVSWYQQTPGQGLQFLFEYFSETQRNKGNFPGRFSGRQFSNSRSEMNVSTLELGDSALYLCASQRGGPFSSYEQYFGPGTRLTVT.

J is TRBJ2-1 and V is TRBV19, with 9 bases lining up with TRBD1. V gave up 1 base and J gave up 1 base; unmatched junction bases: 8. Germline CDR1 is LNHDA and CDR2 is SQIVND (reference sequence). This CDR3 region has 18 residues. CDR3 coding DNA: TGTGCCAGTAGTATAGGGACAGGGGCACGGCGGTCCTACAATGAGCAGTTCTTC. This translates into CASSIGTGARRSYNEQFF.